Listed here are 9 T cell receptor beta chains from one sample, sequenced in a study of CD8 T cells in ankylosing spondylitis (TCRdb year 2017). Preparation of the library involved 5' RACE. Sequencing used an Illumina HiSeq 2500. The raw public reads went through TCRdb reprocessing: fastp at Q25, MiXCR clone calling, in-frame beta chains kept. Rows merge per CDR3 protein into single entries with the most common DNA and genes. Counted in this sample were about 190,000 distinct CDR3 sequences; under 15% of them appeared once. The ten top clones hold more than 9.5% of the sample. The sample comprised blood, either unsorted or a sorted T cell fraction (not recorded which). The origin of the receptors is a female donor with ankylosing spondylitis or in good health (not recorded which).

By frequency in the sample, this clonotype is medium-sized (0.01 to 0.1%). This rearrangement joins TRBV27 to TRBJ2-7, with TRBD2 matching over 8 bases. This CDR3 is built from 14 residues. CDR1 and CDR2 (germline): MNHEY, SMNVEV (reference sequence). V shed 5 bases and J 3 bases; nucleotides not matched to a gene: 6. CDR3 DNA sequence: TGTGCCAGCAGTGTAGCGGGGAGTATCTACGAGCAGTACTTC. Translated: CASSVAGSIYEQYF.

This clonotype was counted at least ten times. The chain uses TRBV6-2 or TRBV6-3 and TRBJ2-1; D gene unclear. Germline-derived CDR1 and CDR2 are MNHEY and SVGEGT. CDR3 length: 13 amino acids. V was cut by 6 bases and J by 8 bases, with 14 bases left in between. The CDR3 spells CASSDRSHDEQFF. The CDR3 nucleotides read TGTGCCAGCAGCGACCGGAGCCACGATGAGCAGTTCTTC.

This clonotype was observed at least ten times. The chain uses TRBV5-5 and TRBJ1-5; the match to TRBD1 covers 8 bases. The CDR3 length is 15 residues. CDR1 is SGHKS and CDR2 is YYEKEE in the germline V gene (reference sequence). V was clipped by 4 bases and J by 0 bases; unmatched bases: 3. In nucleotides, the CDR3 is TGTGCCAGCAGCACCGGGACAGGTAGCAATCAGCCCCAGCATTTT. This translates into CASSTGTGSNQPQHF.

The table lists this clonotype with many counts. The chain combines TRBV9 with TRBJ2-7, with unresolved D. V dropped 3 bases and J dropped 4 bases, with 17 bases sitting between them. The CDR3 covers 15 residues. The germline CDR1 and CDR2 sequences are SGDLS and YYNGEE. The CDR3 nucleotides read TGTGCCAGCAGCGCAACCGTCGCGTTTGGTTACGAGCAGTACTTC. This sequence encodes CASSATVAFGYEQYF. Full variable domain (outside the CDR3, taken from reference TRBV9 and TRBJ2-7): DSGVTQTPKHLITATGQRVTLRCSPRSGDLSVYWYQQSLDQGLQFLIQYYNGEERAKGNILERFSAQQFPDLHSELNLSSLELGDSALYFCASSATVAFGYEQYFGPGTRLTVT.

The chain joins TRBV7-2 to TRBJ2-7; D may correspond to TRBD1 or TRBD2 (5 bases each). Germline values: CDR1 SGHTA, CDR2 FQGNSA. CDR3 size: 17 residues. V was trimmed by 3 bases and J by 4 bases, leaving 22 bases between them. The CDR3 sequence: CASSFNRGRAPGYEQYF. The CDR3 DNA follows: TGTGCCAGCAGCTTTAACCGGGGCAGGGCCCCCGGATACGAGCAGTACTTC.

This rearrangement joins TRBV12-3 or TRBV12-4 to TRBJ2-1; D is ambiguous. The V and J ends lost 6 bases and 2 bases respectively, with 8 bases between them. The CDR3 sequence is 13 residues long. The CDR3 nucleotides are TGTGCCAGCAGACCCCAAGCCTACAATGAGCAGTTCTTC. Amino acid sequence: CASRPQAYNEQFF.

At least ten counts were recorded for this clonotype. This chain links TRBV4-3 with TRBJ2-2; 9 nucleotides match TRBD1. CDR3 length: 14 amino acids. With V trimmed by 3 bases and J by 6 bases, 2 bases remained unmatched. In germline, CDR1 is LGHNA, CDR2 YSLEER. The CDR3 loop is CASSHRTGAGELFF. In DNA, the CDR3 is TGCGCCAGCAGCCACCGGACAGGGGCCGGGGAGCTGTTTTTT.

This clonotype appeared many times. The chain links TRBV27 to TRBJ2-2, with D hard to call. The CDR3 totals 14 residues. Between the trimmed V and J ends, which lost 4 bases and 7 bases, there was a span of 13 bases. The germline gives CDR1 MNHEY, CDR2 SMNVEV (reference sequence). CDR3 loop: CASSYRHISGELFF. In nucleotides, the CDR3 is TGTGCCAGCAGTTATCGACATATAAGCGGGGAGCTGTTTTTT.

Turning to this clonotype: A clone one base away is much larger, so this may be a read error. The V call is TRBV6-1, the J call TRBJ1-4; 8 bases map to TRBD1. V dropped 1 base and J dropped 10; count of bases not matched to a gene: 8. The CDR3 consists of 15 residues. Per the germline V gene, CDR1 is MNHNS and CDR2 is SASEGT. CDR3 DNA sequence: TGTGCCAGCAGTGAAGAGGACAGGGTGAGGGTAAAACTGTTTTTT. It specifies CASSEEDRVRVKLFF.